The 14 T cell receptor beta chains given below trace back to one sample, sequenced in a study of T cell responses to AZD1222 COVID-19 vaccine. TCRdb's table, derived via immunoSEQ multiplex PCR, lists solely in-frame clones and lacks some. The profile covers around 58,000 clones, with roughly 80% appearing a single time and roughly 10% taken by the ten largest. The starting material was peripheral blood, obtained on day 0 of AZD1222 vaccination. These receptors were taken from an adult in good health.

The chain joins TRBV19 to TRBJ1-3; D remains ambiguous. CDR1 LNHDA and CDR2 SQIVND come from the germline V gene (reference sequence). This CDR3 region has 15 residues. V gave up 7 bases and J gave up 2 bases, with 15 bases separating them. CDR3 residues: CASTPSLGPGNTIYF. CDR3 nucleotide sequence: TGTGCCAGTACGCCTAGTCTCGGGCCTGGAAACACCATATATTTT.

The rearrangement links TRBV28 to TRBJ1-2; 9 nucleotides match TRBD1. This CDR3 contains 14 residues. V lost 5 bases, J lost 5 bases, and 6 bases stayed unmatched. The V gene's germline CDR1 is MDHEN and CDR2 SYDVKM. CDR3 residues: CASSIGTGRYGYTF. The CDR3 nucleotides read TGTGCCAGCAGTATCGGGACAGGGAGATATGGCTACACCTTC.

This clone was observed a few times. This chain connects TRBV19 to TRBJ2-7; possibly TRBD1 or TRBD2 for D (5 bases each). Deletions cut 6 bases from V and 0 bases from J, with 12 bases between. Per germline, CDR1 LNHDA and CDR2 SQIVND (reference sequence). This CDR3 has 14 residues. The chain's CDR3 is CASSLVGGSYEQYF. CDR3 DNA sequence: TGTGCCAGTAGCCTGGTTGGGGGCTCCTACGAGCAGTACTTC.

This chain connects TRBV6-4 to TRBJ1-5; D not resolved. V lost 5 bases and J lost 0, with 8 bases in between. The CDR3 loop spans 14 amino acids. Per the germline V gene, CDR1 is MRHNA and CDR2 is SNTAGT. This chain's CDR3 is CASSFAYSNQPQHF. Written as DNA, the CDR3 is TGTGCCAGCAGTTTCGCCTATAGCAATCAGCCCCAGCATTTT.

The genes are TRBV9 and TRBJ2-7; TRBD2 agrees at 9 bases. This CDR3 contains 15 residues. V shed 2 bases, J shed 0 bases, and the junction held 3 bases outside the gene matches. Per germline, CDR1 SGDLS and CDR2 YYNGEE. The CDR3, as DNA: TGTGCCAGCAGCGTTTCTAGCGGGATCTCCTACGAGCAGTACTTC. Its translation: CASSVSSGISYEQYF.

The chain is built from TRBV7-9 and TRBJ1-2; no clear D gene. V gave up 3 bases and J gave up 0 bases, with 5 bases separating them. The CDR3 has 13 residues. Germline V gene data show CDR1 as SEHNR and CDR2 as FQNEAQ (reference sequence). The CDR3 reads CASSFPANYGYTF. DNA of the CDR3: TGTGCCAGCAGCTTTCCCGCTAACTATGGCTACACCTTC.

The gene calls are TRBV2 and TRBJ1-2; D unresolved. This CDR3 comprises 15 residues. V shed 6 bases and J shed 1 base, with 15 bases lying between them. Per germline, CDR1 SNHLY and CDR2 FYNNEI. CDR3 bases: TGTGCCAGCAGCATAAGACCGGGCAGTAACTATGGCTACACCTTC. Its protein is CASSIRPGSNYGYTF.

The chain combines TRBV10-2 with TRBJ1-1; D is uncertain. The CDR3 runs 12 residues. Trimming took 7 bases from V and 4 from J, leaving 10 bases between them. The germline CDR1 and CDR2 sequences are WSHSY and SAAADI. CDR3 region: CASTRGGTEAFF. Here the CDR3 DNA reads TGCGCCAGCACGAGAGGAGGCACTGAAGCTTTCTTT.

This clone occurred a few times. The V gene is TRBV6-6, the J gene TRBJ2-7; D perhaps matches TRBD1 (6 bases). CDR3 size: 13 residues. Germline CDR1 is MNHNY and CDR2 is SVGAGI (reference sequence). The ends were cut back, 6 bases at V and 7 bases at J, with 16 bases in the middle. CDR3 sequence reads: CASSQQGRWEQYF. The CDR3 DNA reads as TGTGCCAGCAGCCAACAGGGTCGGTGGGAGCAGTACTTC.

The rearrangement uses TRBV3-1 (or the pseudogene TRBV3-2) and TRBJ2-5; D is tentatively TRBD1 or TRBD2 (5 bases each). Germline CDR1 is LGHDT and CDR2 is YNNKEL (reference sequence). V was cut by 5 bases and J by 5 bases, with 15 bases left in between. The CDR3 contains 14 residues. In DNA form, the CDR3 reads TGTGCCAGCAGCTACCACGGGGACGGGGAGACCCAGTACTTC. As protein: CASSYHGDGETQYF.

The V and J genes are TRBV24-1 and TRBJ1-1; no reliable D call. There are 13 residues in the CDR3. V lost 7 bases to trimming and J lost 0 bases, with 8 bases between them. Germline-derived CDR1 and CDR2 are KGHDR and SFDVKD. The CDR3 coding sequence is TGTGCCACCAGAGAACAGATGAACACTGAAGCTTTCTTT. Protein sequence: CATREQMNTEAFF.

The CDR3 region is CASSPSGFSTDTQYF. The CDR3 region has the DNA TGTGCCAGCAGCCCGTCGGGCTTTAGCACAGATACGCAGTATTTT. This chain links TRBV2 with TRBJ2-3, with D hard to call. The CDR3 contains 15 residues. Germline loops: CDR1 SNHLY, CDR2 FYNNEI. V was clipped by 6 bases and J by 0 bases, with 13 bases between them.

The rearrangement joins TRBV7-2 to TRBJ2-1; 7 bases agree with TRBD2. The CDR3 sequence is 14 residues long. V lost 5 bases, J lost 8 bases, and 9 bases stayed unmatched. The germline CDR1 and CDR2 sequences are SGHTA and FQGNSA. The CDR3 nucleotides are TGTGCCAGCAGCCCCCCAGCGGGGTATGATGAGCAGTTCTTC. Translating gives CASSPPAGYDEQFF.

This rearrangement joins TRBV7-9 to TRBJ2-4, with a tentative D call TRBD1 (6 bases). V was pared by 5 bases and J by 3 bases, with 14 bases between. The CDR3 runs 15 residues. CDR1 and CDR2 (germline): SEHNR, FQNEAQ (reference sequence). Written as DNA, the CDR3 is TGTGCCAGCAGCCTAGACTTGGGACACAAAAACATTCAGTACTTC. It translates to CASSLDLGHKNIQYF.